This passage covers 23 T cell receptor beta chains from one sample sequenced in a study of T cell responses to AZD1222 COVID-19 vaccine. The assay was immunoSEQ multiplex PCR, and TCRdb's table has in-frame clones only and misses some. The sample carries some 150,000 clones, 90% recorded once. Sequencing used peripheral blood, obtained on day 0 of AZD1222 vaccination. The receptors were gathered from an adult in good health.

The count of this clone is one. V is TRBV5-1 and J is TRBJ2-7; 8 nucleotides align to TRBD1. The CDR3 runs to 13 residues. With 1 base clipped from V and 6 bases from J, the junction kept 3 bases outside the gene matches. Germline V gene sequence: CDR1 SGHRS, CDR2 YFSETQ. In DNA form, the CDR3 reads TGCGCCAGCAGCTTGCAGGGGGCTTCCGAGCAGTACTTC. Protein: CASSLQGASEQYF.

This clone has a single count. The rearrangement links TRBV28 to TRBJ1-5; the D gene is possibly TRBD1 (6 bases). V was pared by 8 bases and J by 15 bases, with 20 bases between. Per the germline V gene, CDR1 is MDHEN and CDR2 is SYDVKM. The CDR3 sequence is 12 residues long. The CDR3 sequence: CASWEIGTSAHF. The DNA for the CDR3 is TGTGCCAGCTGGGAGATCGGGACAAGCGCGCATTTT.

The chain joins TRBV19 to TRBJ2-3, with 10 nucleotides matching TRBD2. This CDR3 comprises 18 residues. Germline V lookup: CDR1 LNHDA, CDR2 SQIVND (reference sequence). The J segment lost 1 base and the V segment lost 7 bases, leaving 14 bases of the junction unmatched. For the CDR3, the DNA is TGTGCCAGTACACGGAGGCTAGCGGGAGATGGGCGCACAGATACGCAGTATTTT. Its translation is CASTRRLAGDGRTDTQYF.

V and J are TRBV4-2 and TRBJ2-1, with 11 bases lining up with TRBD2. V dropped 4 bases and J dropped 4; count of bases not matched to a gene: 9. Per the germline V gene, CDR1 is LGHNA and CDR2 is YNFKEQ. The CDR3 has 17 residues. The CDR3 spells CASSRRVSGRDYNEQFF. As DNA, the CDR3 is TGTGCCAGCAGCCGCCGCGTTAGCGGGAGGGATTACAATGAGCAGTTCTTC.

The table lists this clone with a count of one. V usage is TRBV5-4 and J usage is TRBJ2-1; 7 bases are shared with TRBD2. The V gene end was trimmed by 5 bases and the J gene end by 15 bases; junction bases not matched to a gene: 11. The germline gives CDR1 SGHNT, CDR2 YYREEE (reference sequence). The CDR3 runs 12 residues. CDR3 protein: CASRPPGLPAFF. The CDR3 DNA reads TGTGCCAGCAGGCCGCCGGGACTACCCGCGTTCTTC.

The J gene is TRBJ2-5, the V gene TRBV5-1; 9 bases line up with TRBD2. The CDR3 length is 16 residues. Germline CDR1 and CDR2: SGHRS and YFSETQ. V shed 0 bases and J 6 bases; nucleotides not matched to a gene: 9. The CDR3 DNA follows: TGCGCCAGCAGCTTGGAGAAAGCGGGAGGTCTCCAGACCCAGTACTTC. Translating gives CASSLEKAGGLQTQYF.

This clone was counted between two and nine times. V and J are TRBV4-2 and TRBJ2-7; the match to TRBD2 covers 7 bases. V shed 4 bases and J 3 bases; nucleotides not matched to a gene: 12. The CDR3 has 16 residues. Germline-derived CDR1 and CDR2 are LGHNA and YNFKEQ. The CDR3 DNA reads as TGTGCCAGCAGCCCTGGAACTAGCGCCTATGACTACGAGCAGTACTTC. Translation: CASSPGTSAYDYEQYF.

This clone was seen only once. V gene TRBV15 combines with J gene TRBJ1-2, with D uncertain. Trimming took off 5 bases at V and 4 bases at J, with 14 bases between the two ends. The CDR3 has 14 amino acids. Germline lookup yields CDR1 LNHNV and CDR2 YYDKDF (reference sequence). The CDR3 DNA follows: TGTGCCACCAGCCCTACCCAGACGGCCTATGGCTACACCTTC. Translated, it gives CATSPTQTAYGYTF.

V usage is TRBV5-8 and J usage is TRBJ2-3; possible D gene TRBD1, 7 bases. CDR1 and CDR2 (germline): SGHTS, YDEGEE. This CDR3 has 18 amino acids. Trimming cost V 1 base and J 1 base, with 19 bases left between them. CDR3 DNA sequence: TGTGCCAGCAGCTTGAGGGCAGGGGGGACTCGAGGCACAGATACGCAGTATTTT. Residues: CASSLRAGGTRGTDTQYF.

The gene calls are TRBV7-9 and TRBJ1-1; D may be TRBD1 (5 bases). There are 13 residues in the CDR3. Germline V gene data show CDR1 as SEHNR and CDR2 as FQNEAQ (reference sequence). V was cut by 8 bases and J by 1 base, with 11 bases left in between. CDR3 loop: CASVVTANTEAFF. For the CDR3, the DNA is TGTGCCAGCGTTGTGACAGCGAACACTGAAGCTTTCTTT.

The chain employs TRBV28 and TRBJ1-2; D not resolved. The germline V and J ends were trimmed by 5 bases and 3 bases, with 13 bases remaining between them. The CDR3 spans 14 residues. In germline, CDR1 is MDHEN, CDR2 SYDVKM. CDR3 bases: TGTGCCAGCAGTCCGTATGTAGAAGACTATGGCTACACCTTC. Translation gives CASSPYVEDYGYTF.

CDR3 sequence reads: CASSLQGADQPQHF. The CDR3 coding sequence is TGTGCCAGCAGCTTGCAGGGGGCGGACCAGCCCCAGCATTTT. V gene TRBV5-6 combines with J gene TRBJ1-5; 8 nucleotides match TRBD1. Trimming removed 1 base from V and 7 bases from J; junction bases left unmatched: 4. CDR1 and CDR2 (germline): SGHDT, YYEEEE. The CDR3 totals 14 residues.

The rearrangement uses TRBV7-2 and TRBJ2-7, with 8 bases fitting TRBD2. Germline lookup yields CDR1 SGHTA and CDR2 FQGNSA. The CDR3 covers 16 residues. With V trimmed by 1 base and J by 2 bases, 7 bases remained unmatched. The DNA for the CDR3 is TGTGCCAGCAGCTTAGACTCTAGCGGGTATACCTACGAGCAGTACTTC. Translation: CASSLDSSGYTYEQYF.

The chain combines TRBV11-2 with TRBJ1-6; D uncertain. CDR1 and CDR2 from the germline V gene are SGHAT and FQNNGV. The CDR3 is 13 amino acids. Between the trimmed V and J ends, which lost 0 bases and 10 bases, there was a span of 7 bases. CDR3 protein: CASSLEIESPLHF. As DNA, the CDR3 is TGTGCCAGCAGCTTAGAGATAGAATCACCCCTCCACTTT.

V and J are TRBV5-8 and TRBJ2-2, with 12 bases fitting TRBD2. Germline-derived CDR1 and CDR2 are SGHTS and YDEGEE. The CDR3 extends over 19 amino acids. Germline trimming cut 4 bases from V and 0 bases from J; bases unmatched to any gene: 10. CDR3 sequence: CASSAIARLAGANTGELFF. CDR3 bases: TGTGCCAGCAGCGCCATAGCCCGACTAGCGGGAGCGAACACCGGGGAGCTGTTTTTT.

This chain connects TRBV10-3 to TRBJ1-1; 9 bases map to TRBD1. Per germline, CDR1 ENHRY and CDR2 SYGVKD. The CDR3 runs 12 residues. V dropped 4 bases and J dropped 7; count of bases not matched to a gene: 1. The CDR3 sequence is CAISAGQGEAFF. DNA for the CDR3: TGTGCCATCAGTGCGGGACAGGGTGAAGCTTTCTTT.

The V gene is TRBV5-4, the J gene TRBJ2-5, with D possibly being TRBD1 or TRBD2 (5 bases each). Trimming stripped 2 bases from V and 7 bases from J, with 18 bases between. Germline CDR1 and CDR2: SGHNT and YYREEE (reference sequence). This CDR3 has 15 residues. The CDR3: CASSFPVGPRSTQYF. The CDR3 DNA reads as TGTGCCAGCAGCTTCCCGGTGGGACCGCGGTCGACCCAGTACTTC.

V usage is TRBV4-3 and J usage is TRBJ2-7; no clear D gene. The germline V and J ends were trimmed by 0 bases and 1 base, with 7 bases remaining between them. The CDR3 is 14 amino acids. Germline V lookup: CDR1 LGHNA, CDR2 YSLEER. CDR3 amino acids: CASSQDALSYEQYF. CDR3 bases: TGCGCCAGCAGCCAAGATGCACTTTCCTACGAGCAGTACTTC.

The chain employs TRBV24-1 and TRBJ2-3, with 9 bases lining up with TRBD2. Germline CDR1 and CDR2: KGHDR and SFDVKD. CDR3 length: 18 amino acids. Trimming took 2 bases from V and 3 from J; bases not matched to a gene: 11. CDR3 DNA sequence: TGTGCCACCAGTGATTCGGTTCTAGCGGGATGGGAAACAGATACGCAGTATTTT. Protein sequence: CATSDSVLAGWETDTQYF.

This clone is a singleton in its sample. The gene calls are TRBV7-9 and TRBJ1-2, with TRBD1 as a possible D gene (6 bases). The V gene lost 1 base and the J gene lost 5 bases, with 11 bases spanning the gap. Germline CDR1 reads SEHNR; CDR2 reads FQNEAQ (reference sequence). The CDR3 consists of 14 residues. CDR3 DNA sequence: TGTGCCAGCAGCTTAGTTGAGGGGGGTTATGGCTACACCTTC. Amino acids: CASSLVEGGYGYTF.

The rearrangement links TRBV3-1 (or the pseudogene TRBV3-2) to TRBJ2-3, with 13 bases identical to TRBD2. Germline CDR1 and CDR2: LGHDT and YNNKEL (reference sequence). J lost 2 bases, V lost 5 bases, and 4 bases had no gene match. CDR3 length: 16 residues. CDR3 DNA sequence: TGTGCCAGCAGCAGGACTAGCGGGAGAGACACAGATACGCAGTATTTT. As protein: CASSRTSGRDTDTQYF.

This clone was seen just once. The chain recombines TRBV28 with TRBJ1-5; D possibly corresponds to TRBD1 (6 bases). CDR1 is MDHEN, CDR2 SYDVKM, per germline. With 8 bases removed from V and 2 bases from J, the gap between germline ends came to 19 bases. The CDR3 length is 16 residues. The CDR3 nucleotides read TGTGCCAGCGCACCGGGACACATCCTTGGCAATCAGCCCCAGCATTTT. Translating it yields CASAPGHILGNQPQHF.

V is TRBV7-8 and J is TRBJ1-4; D uncertain. Trimming shortened V by 1 base and J by 5 bases, and 17 bases separated the two germline ends. Germline CDR1 and CDR2: SGHVS and FQNEAQ. This CDR3 region has 17 residues. In DNA, the CDR3 is TGTGCCAGCAGCTTAGTTCGGATAAGGCGGAGAAATGAAAAACTGTTTTTT. Translated: CASSLVRIRRRNEKLFF. Full variable domain (outside the CDR3, taken from reference TRBV7-8 and TRBJ1-4): GAGVSQSPRYKVAKRGQDVALRCDPISGHVSLFWYQQALGQGPEFLTYFQNEAQLDKSGLPSDRFFAERPEGSVSTLKIQRTQQEDSAVYLCASSLVRIRRRNEKLFFGSGTQLSVL.